The 17 T cell receptor beta chains below all came from one sample that was sequenced in a study of Graves' ophthalmopathy and Graves' hyperthyroidism. RNA transcripts provided the template for amplifying TCR beta CDR3 regions. HTBI primers served in a first-round RT-PCR, which a second-round multiplex PCR followed. TCRdb reanalysed the multiplex PCR reads using MiXCR and keeps one entry per CDR3 protein. The table shows around 1.1 million distinct CDR3 sequences, with less than 45% occurring only once. Sequenced: peripheral blood or thyroid tissue (not recorded which). The origin of the receptors is an adult man with Graves' hyperthyroidism.

The chain carries TRBV7-9 and TRBJ2-5; possibly TRBD1 or TRBD2 for D (5 bases each). The CDR3 totals 15 residues. CDR1 and CDR2 from the germline V gene are SEHNR and FQNEAQ (reference sequence). V was trimmed by 5 bases and J by 5 bases, leaving 18 bases between them. The CDR3 reads CASSGGRTNTETQYF. CDR3 nucleotides: TGTGCCAGCAGCGGGGGACGGACGAACACTGAGACCCAGTACTTC.

The J gene is TRBJ2-2, the V gene TRBV29-1; no firm D call. The ends were cut back, 3 bases at V and 0 bases at J, with 8 bases in the middle. There are 14 residues in the CDR3. Looked up from germline, CDR1 is SQVTM and CDR2 is ANQGSEA. CDR3 loop: CSVEGSANTGELFF. In DNA form, the CDR3 reads TGCAGCGTTGAGGGCAGCGCGAACACCGGGGAGCTGTTTTTT.

This clonotype was observed many times. This rearrangement joins TRBV9 to TRBJ1-5; 8 bases are a match to TRBD1. After removal of 4 bases from V and 2 bases from J, the junction contained 5 bases not matched to a gene. The germline CDR1 and CDR2 sequences are SGDLS and YYNGEE. The CDR3 spans 15 residues. The CDR3 DNA is TGTGCCAGCAGCAAAGGACAGGGCGGCAATCAGCCCCAGCATTTT. It specifies CASSKGQGGNQPQHF.

The sample holds many counts of this clonotype. The chain has TRBV10-2 and TRBJ1-1; D unresolved. The CDR3 loop spans 14 amino acids. V lost 6 bases and J lost 6, with 17 bases in between. The germline V gene encodes CDR1 WSHSY and CDR2 SAAADI. The CDR3 sequence: CASRPGNIYAEAFF. The DNA of the CDR3 is TGCGCCAGCAGACCGGGAAACATCTACGCTGAAGCTTTCTTT.

The chain links TRBV20-1 to TRBJ2-7; TRBD1 matches at 10 bases. This CDR3 is 14 amino acids long. V trimming: 6 bases; J trimming: 3 bases; junction bases outside the gene matches: 8. Germline loops: CDR1 DFQATT, CDR2 SNEGSKA (reference sequence). The CDR3 DNA sequence: TGCAGTGCAAGGGACAGGGGCAGCTACTACGAGCAGTACTTC. Its translation: CSARDRGSYYEQYF.

The chain links TRBV20-1 to TRBJ2-5; D is undetermined. In germline, CDR1 is DFQATT, CDR2 SNEGSKA (reference sequence). Trimming cost V 0 bases and J 7 bases, with 3 bases left between them. The CDR3 contains 10 residues. The CDR3 coding sequence is TGCAGTGCTAGAGAACGGACCCAGTACTTC. Translation: CSARERTQYF.

The gene calls are TRBV10-3 and TRBJ1-2; 7 positions match TRBD1. J lost 2 bases, V lost 0 bases, and 3 bases had no gene match. This CDR3 is built from 15 residues. In germline, CDR1 is ENHRY, CDR2 SYGVKD. This CDR3 reads CAISESTGLNYGYTF. Written as DNA, the CDR3 is TGTGCCATCAGTGAGTCGACAGGGCTGAACTATGGCTACACCTTC.

This sequence joins TRBV20-1 and TRBJ2-5; D is uncertain. V shed 7 bases and J shed 7 bases, with 25 bases lying between them. The V gene's germline CDR1 is DFQATT and CDR2 SNEGSKA (reference sequence). CDR3 length: 15 amino acids. CDR3 protein: CSGASHFEAMRTQYF. Written as DNA, the CDR3 is TGCAGTGGGGCTAGTCATTTTGAAGCGATGAGGACCCAGTACTTC.

Many counts were recorded for this clonotype. The chain couples TRBV29-1 to TRBJ1-2; D not certain. The germline CDR1 and CDR2 sequences are SQVTM and ANQGSEA. This CDR3 region has 16 residues. V dropped 0 bases and J dropped 3 bases, with 17 bases sitting between them. The CDR3 here is CSVEDLSTSRDYGYTF. CDR3 nucleotide sequence: TGCAGCGTTGAAGATCTTTCAACTTCCCGGGACTATGGCTACACCTTC.

This chain joins TRBV20-1 and TRBJ1-6, with D unresolved. The V gene's germline CDR1 is DFQATT and CDR2 SNEGSKA (reference sequence). CDR3 length: 14 residues. Trimming removed 7 bases from V and 4 bases from J, with 14 bases in between. As DNA, the CDR3 is TGCAGTGGCCAGGACGGAGATTATAATTCACCCCTCCACTTT. The encoded protein is CSGQDGDYNSPLHF.

There are many counts of this clonotype. The chain has TRBV29-1 and TRBJ2-2; a possible D gene is TRBD1 (5 bases). Trimming cost V 2 bases and J 4 bases, with 11 bases left between them. CDR3 length: 14 residues. CDR1 and CDR2 from the germline V gene are SQVTM and ANQGSEA. The CDR3 nucleotides read TGCAGCGTTGAAAGGGGCGCCAGCACCGGGGAGCTGTTTTTT. Its translation: CSVERGASTGELFF.

This clonotype was counted ten times or more. The chain recombines TRBV7-9 with TRBJ1-1, with a tentative D call TRBD1 (6 bases). Germline lookup yields CDR1 SEHNR and CDR2 FQNEAQ (reference sequence). Trimming shortened V by 5 bases and J by 0 bases, and 16 bases separated the two germline ends. The length of the CDR3 is 16 residues. Here the CDR3 reads CASSPRTDRLNTEAFF. CDR3 nucleotides: TGTGCCAGCAGCCCCCGAACCGACAGGCTGAACACTGAAGCTTTCTTT.

The rearrangement uses TRBV10-3 and TRBJ1-4; TRBD1 matches 9 bases. The CDR3 covers 15 residues. CDR1 and CDR2 from the germline V gene are ENHRY and SYGVKD. The trim removed 5 bases at V and 7 bases at J, leaving 8 bases unmatched. The CDR3 bases are TGTGCCATCAGTCCCGGGACAGGGCCGGGTGAAAAACTGTTTTTT. Protein sequence: CAISPGTGPGEKLFF.

This clonotype has at least ten counts. The chain is built from TRBV5-1 and TRBJ2-7, with TRBD1 matching over 8 bases. The germline V gene has CDR1 SGHRS and CDR2 YFSETQ. After removal of 4 bases from V and 6 bases from J, the junction contained 9 bases not matched to a gene. The CDR3 is 14 amino acids. CDR3 protein: CASSDGQGNAEQYF. DNA for the CDR3: TGCGCCAGCAGCGACGGACAGGGTAACGCCGAGCAGTACTTC.

This clonotype turned up a few times. A read error may account for a junction end that differs from germline. The chain has TRBV5-1 and TRBJ1-6, with 9 nucleotides matching TRBD1. This CDR3 has 17 residues. In germline, CDR1 is SGHRS, CDR2 YFSETQ. The CDR3 bases are TGTGCCAGCAGCACCGGGACAGGGCCTGCTCGGCATTCACCCCTCCACTTT. Translated, it gives CASSTGTGPARHSPLHF. The full variable domain, its missing parts supplied by reference TRBV5-1 and TRBJ1-6, is KAGVTQTPRYLIKTRGQQVTLSCSPISGHRSVSWYQQTPGQGLQFLFEYFSETQRNKGNFPGRFSGRQFSNSRSEMNVSTLELGDSALYLCASSTGTGPARHSPLHFGNGTRLTVT.

This clonotype was detected only a few times. This chain connects TRBV7-9 to TRBJ2-5; 8 bases line up with TRBD2. CDR1 SEHNR and CDR2 FQNEAQ come from the germline V gene (reference sequence). The CDR3 spans 15 residues. V lost 3 bases and J lost 5; bases outside the gene matches: 8. The CDR3 spells CASSLAGGGSETQYF. CDR3 in DNA: TGTGCCAGCAGCTTGGCCGGGGGGGGTTCGGAGACCCAGTACTTC.

The chain couples TRBV15 to TRBJ2-3; possibly TRBD1 or TRBD2 for D (5 bases each). The CDR3 consists of 16 residues. The V end was cut by 4 bases, the J end by 2 bases, with 16 bases between. CDR1 and CDR2 (germline): LNHNV, YYDKDF (reference sequence). The CDR3 spells CATSMVPDGTTDTQYF. CDR3 nucleotide sequence: TGTGCCACCAGCATGGTTCCCGACGGGACCACAGATACGCAGTATTTT.